This T cell receptor beta chain was documented in a study of PD-1 blockade in classical Hodgkin lymphoma. Notes on the study in general: Prior to therapy, complete responders displayed diversity much like that of newly diagnosed patients. Only CD4+ TCR diversity, not CD8+, had risen significantly by C4D1. Reported baseline diversity: healthy donors highest, relapsed/refractory patients lowest.

The CDR3 length is 13 residues. CDR1 is SGDLS and CDR2 is YYNGEE in the germline V gene. V lost 4 bases, J lost 5 bases, and 5 bases stayed unmatched. The assay was immunoSEQ multiplex PCR, and TCRdb's table has in-frame clones only and misses some. The top ten clones hold about 19% of a sample with tens of thousands of clones, around three quarters of them seen once. Concerning this clone itself: The antigen is unknown.

Described time point: cycle 4 day 1 (C4D1), after five to seven weeks of nivolumab. There was relapse after autologous stem cell transplantation in every patient, and there was variation in brentuximab vedotin exposure. Sample: peripheral blood mononuclear cells (PBMCs), taken before the fourth cycle of nivolumab. The TCR was taken from a human donor with classical Hodgkin lymphoma. The V call is TRBV9, the J call TRBJ2-7; 8 nucleotides line up with TRBD1. CDR3 nucleotides: TGTGCCAGCAGCCGCGACAGGGGACACGAGCAGTACTTC. It codes for CASSRDRGHEQYF.